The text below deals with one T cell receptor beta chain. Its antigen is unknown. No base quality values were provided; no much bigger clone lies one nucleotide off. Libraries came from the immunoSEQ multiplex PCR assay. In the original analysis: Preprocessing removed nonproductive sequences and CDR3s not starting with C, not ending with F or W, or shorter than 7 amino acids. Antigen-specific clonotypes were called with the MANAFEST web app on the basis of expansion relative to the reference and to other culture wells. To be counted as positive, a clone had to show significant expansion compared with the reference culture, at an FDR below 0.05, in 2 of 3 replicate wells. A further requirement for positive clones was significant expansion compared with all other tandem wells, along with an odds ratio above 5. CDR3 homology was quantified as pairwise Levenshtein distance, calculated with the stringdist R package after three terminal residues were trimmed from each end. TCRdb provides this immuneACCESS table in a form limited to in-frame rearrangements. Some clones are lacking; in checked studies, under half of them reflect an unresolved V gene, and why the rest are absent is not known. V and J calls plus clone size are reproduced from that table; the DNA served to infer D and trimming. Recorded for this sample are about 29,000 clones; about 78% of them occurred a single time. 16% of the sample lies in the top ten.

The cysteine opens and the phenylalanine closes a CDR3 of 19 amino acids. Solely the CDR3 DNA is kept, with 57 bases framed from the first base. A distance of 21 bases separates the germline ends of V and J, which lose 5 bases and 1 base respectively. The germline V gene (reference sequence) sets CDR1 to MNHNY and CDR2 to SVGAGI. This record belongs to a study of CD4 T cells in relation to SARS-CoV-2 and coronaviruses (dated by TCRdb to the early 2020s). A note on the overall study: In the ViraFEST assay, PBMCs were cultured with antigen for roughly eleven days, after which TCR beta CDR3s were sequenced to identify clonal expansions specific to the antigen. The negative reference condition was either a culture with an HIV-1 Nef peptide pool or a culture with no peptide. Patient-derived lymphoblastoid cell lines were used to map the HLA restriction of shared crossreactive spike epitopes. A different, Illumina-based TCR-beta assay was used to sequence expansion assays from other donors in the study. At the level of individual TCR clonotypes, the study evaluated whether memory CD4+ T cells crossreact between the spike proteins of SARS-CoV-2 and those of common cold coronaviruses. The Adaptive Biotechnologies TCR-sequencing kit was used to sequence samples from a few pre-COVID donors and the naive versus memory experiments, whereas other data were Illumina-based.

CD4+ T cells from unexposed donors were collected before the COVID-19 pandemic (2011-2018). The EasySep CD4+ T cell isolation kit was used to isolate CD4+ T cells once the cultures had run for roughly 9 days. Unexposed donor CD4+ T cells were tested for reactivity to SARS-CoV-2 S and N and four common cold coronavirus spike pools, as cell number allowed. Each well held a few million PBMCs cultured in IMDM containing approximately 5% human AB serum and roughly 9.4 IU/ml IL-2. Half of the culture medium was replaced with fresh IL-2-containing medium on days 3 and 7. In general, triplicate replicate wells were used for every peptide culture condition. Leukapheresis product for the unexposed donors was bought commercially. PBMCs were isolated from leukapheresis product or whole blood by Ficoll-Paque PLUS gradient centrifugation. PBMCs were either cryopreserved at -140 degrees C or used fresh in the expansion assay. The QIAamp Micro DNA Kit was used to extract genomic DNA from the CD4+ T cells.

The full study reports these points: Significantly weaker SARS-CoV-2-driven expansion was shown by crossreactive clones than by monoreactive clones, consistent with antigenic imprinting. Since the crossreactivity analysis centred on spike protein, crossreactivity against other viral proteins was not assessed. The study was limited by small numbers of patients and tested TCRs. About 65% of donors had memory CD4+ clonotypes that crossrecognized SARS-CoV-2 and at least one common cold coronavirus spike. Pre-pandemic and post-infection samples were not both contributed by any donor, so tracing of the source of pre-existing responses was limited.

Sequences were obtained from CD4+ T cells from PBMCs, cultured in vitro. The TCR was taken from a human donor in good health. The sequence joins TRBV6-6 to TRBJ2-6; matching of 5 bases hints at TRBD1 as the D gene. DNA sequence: TGTGCCAGCAGTCCACTCGGGCAGGACATACCATCTGGGGCCAACGTCCTGACTTTC. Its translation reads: CASSPLGQDIPSGANVLTF.